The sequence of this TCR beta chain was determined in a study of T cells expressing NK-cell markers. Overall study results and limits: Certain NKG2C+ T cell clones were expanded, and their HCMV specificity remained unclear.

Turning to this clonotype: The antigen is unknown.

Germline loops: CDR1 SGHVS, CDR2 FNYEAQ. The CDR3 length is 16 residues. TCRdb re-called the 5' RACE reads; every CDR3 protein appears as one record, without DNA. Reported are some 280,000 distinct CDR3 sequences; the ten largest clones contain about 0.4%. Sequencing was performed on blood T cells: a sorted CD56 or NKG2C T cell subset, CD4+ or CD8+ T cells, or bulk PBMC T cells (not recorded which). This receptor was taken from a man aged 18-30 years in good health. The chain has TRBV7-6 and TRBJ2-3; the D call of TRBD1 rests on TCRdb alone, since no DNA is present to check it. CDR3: CASSSKAGVVENTQYF.